This TCR beta chain was documented in a study of PD-1 blockade in classical Hodgkin lymphoma. All trial patients relapsed after autologous stem cell transplantation. By magnetic negative selection, CD4+ T cells were purified from thawed PBMCs. The CDR3 covers 14 residues. The V gene's germline CDR1 is MNHEY and CDR2 SVGAGI. J gave up 3 bases and V 6 bases, and 6 bases lay outside the gene matches. Sequenced by immunoSEQ multiplex PCR; TCRdb stores in-frame clones only, minus some. The table has 15,000 or so clones, around four fifths seen once; the top ten hold 1%. The gene calls are TRBV6-5 and TRBJ2-7; 9 bases line up with TRBD1. Sequenced material: CD4+ T cells from blood, taken at baseline. The origin of this receptor is a human donor with classical Hodgkin lymphoma. The CDR3 region has the DNA TGTGCCAGCAGACTCGCGACAGGGGGCTACGAGCAGTACTTC. Amino acid sequence: CASRLATGGYEQYF.